The 32 T cell receptor beta chains presented below share a single source sample, sequenced in a study of T cells after yellow fever vaccination. One entry per CDR3 protein results from TCRdb running MiXCR on the 5' RACE reads. In the table there are about 580,000 distinct CDR3 sequences, 17% of which are singletons. Material: PBMCs, obtained less than 6 days after the first yellow fever vaccination. These receptors all come from a man aged 18 to 29 who received the YFV17D yellow fever vaccine.

This clonotype was detected ten times or more. This chain connects TRBV12-3 or TRBV12-4 to TRBJ2-3; 12 bases fit TRBD2. V was clipped by 7 bases and J by 2 bases; unmatched bases: 4. The CDR3 contains 15 residues. This CDR3 reads CASTLAGGTTDTQYF. CDR3 DNA: TGTGCCAGCACTCTAGCGGGGGGGACCACAGATACGCAGTATTTT.

Many counts were recorded for this clonotype. V and J are TRBV3-1 and TRBJ1-2; D is ambiguous. The germline V and J ends were trimmed by 1 base and 7 bases, with 4 bases remaining between them. CDR3 size: 11 residues. Germline-derived CDR1 and CDR2 are LGHDT and YNNKEL (reference sequence). The CDR3 loop is CASSQASGYTF. CDR3 in DNA: TGTGCCAGCAGCCAAGCAAGTGGCTACACCTTC.

In its sample, this clonotype was seen a few times. V usage is TRBV20-1 and J usage is TRBJ2-3, with D possibly matching TRBD1 (6 bases). The CDR3 is 15 residues long. Germline CDR1 DFQATT, CDR2 SNEGSKA (reference sequence). V was trimmed by 3 bases and J by 1 base, leaving 14 bases between them. This CDR3 reads CSASYRVWGTDTQYF. The DNA of the CDR3 is TGCAGTGCTAGCTACAGGGTCTGGGGCACAGATACGCAGTATTTT.

As for this clonotype: A much bigger clone sits one base away, suggesting this may be a read error. The chain carries TRBV7-2 and TRBJ2-5; unclear D gene. The CDR3 has 12 residues. Trimming left V 2 bases short and J 5 bases short, with 6 bases between. The germline gives CDR1 SGHTA, CDR2 FQGNSA. CDR3 sequence: CASSLFAETQYF. The CDR3 nucleotides are TGTGCCAGCAGCTTATTCGCGGAGACCCAGTACTTC.

V usage is TRBV6-2 or TRBV6-3 and J usage is TRBJ1-2; possible D gene TRBD1, 5 bases. V dropped 8 bases and J dropped 13 bases, with 20 bases sitting between them. The CDR3 length is 12 residues. Germline values: CDR1 MNHEY, CDR2 SVGEGT. The CDR3 DNA sequence: TGTGCCAGCCGGAGTACCAGGGAGTTAGGCACCTTC. Protein: CASRSTRELGTF.

The chain is built from TRBV12-5 and TRBJ2-7; 7 nucleotides match TRBD2. This CDR3 spans 13 amino acids. The V segment lost 6 bases and the J segment 6 bases; nucleotides outside the gene matches: 8. Germline values: CDR1 LGHNT, CDR2 FRNRAP. CDR3 nucleotides: TGTGCTAGTGGGGAGACTAGCCCGTTCGAGCAGTACGTC. Protein sequence: CASGETSPFEQYV.

The J gene is TRBJ2-1, the V gene TRBV20-1; the D is unclear. Germline lookup yields CDR1 DFQATT and CDR2 SNEGSKA (reference sequence). Between the trimmed V and J ends, which lost 2 bases and 0 bases, there was a span of 11 bases. The CDR3 is 15 amino acids. The CDR3 loop reads CSARPPLSSYNEQFF. CDR3 nucleotides: TGCAGTGCTAGACCGCCCCTAAGCTCCTACAATGAGCAGTTCTTC.

Only a few counts were recorded for this clonotype. The chain is built from TRBV4-3 and TRBJ2-5; D might be TRBD2 (6 bases). CDR1 is LGHNA and CDR2 is YSLEER in the germline V gene. V was pared by 5 bases and J by 10 bases, with 14 bases between. The CDR3 covers 12 residues. The CDR3 region has the DNA TGCGCCAGCAGCGGGGCGGGGCCGATCCAGTACTTC. Protein: CASSGAGPIQYF.

V is TRBV7-2 and J is TRBJ2-1; 8 bases agree with TRBD2. There are 15 residues in the CDR3. The germline V gene has CDR1 SGHTA and CDR2 FQGNSA. The V and J ends lost 1 base and 8 bases, in that order; junction bases with no gene match: 7. In nucleotides, the CDR3 is TGTGCCAGCAGCTTAGTTCGCGGGGGGTTCGATGAGCAGTTCTTC. This sequence encodes CASSLVRGGFDEQFF. Drawing the rest from reference TRBV7-2 and TRBJ2-1, the complete variable domain is GAGVSQSPSNKVTEKGKDVELRCDPISGHTALYWYRQSLGQGLEFLIYFQGNSAPDKSGLPSDRFSAERTGGSVSTLTIQRTQQEDSAVYLCASSLVRGGFDEQFFGPGTRLTVL.

This clonotype occurred a few times. This sequence joins TRBV7-3 and TRBJ2-5, with 12 bases that match TRBD1. This CDR3 comprises 15 residues. The trim removed 0 bases at V and 5 bases at J, leaving 1 base unmatched. Germline CDR1 SGHTA, CDR2 FQGTGA. The CDR3 here is CASSLTGTGGETQYF. The CDR3 DNA reads TGTGCCAGCAGCTTAACCGGGACAGGGGGCGAGACCCAGTACTTC.

The chain recombines TRBV24-1 with TRBJ2-1; D might be TRBD2 (5 bases). Trimming stripped 5 bases from V and 7 bases from J, with 17 bases between. The CDR3 covers 15 residues. Germline V CDR1 and CDR2: KGHDR, SFDVKD. CDR3 residues: CATSGVSANINEQFF. DNA of the CDR3: TGTGCCACCAGTGGCGTTAGCGCCAATATAAATGAGCAGTTCTTC.

This clonotype showed up just a few times. The chain recombines TRBV13 with TRBJ1-1, with TRBD1 as a possible D gene (6 bases). The V gene's germline CDR1 is PRHDT and CDR2 FYEKMQ (reference sequence). CDR3 length: 13 amino acids. Between the trimmed V and J ends, which lost 10 bases and 1 base, there was a span of 13 bases. The CDR3 region has the DNA TGTGCCACCGGAGGGGGGGGGAACACTGAAGCTTTCTTT. Translated: CATGGGGNTEAFF.

In its sample, this clonotype was seen a few times. V gene TRBV20-1 combines with J gene TRBJ1-6; 9 positions agree with TRBD1. This CDR3 is built from 14 residues. CDR1 and CDR2 (germline): DFQATT, SNEGSKA (reference sequence). The ends lost 6 bases at V and 4 bases at J; junction bases unmatched: 4. The CDR3 spells CSAKTGGYNSPLHF. The CDR3 region has the DNA TGCAGTGCGAAGACAGGGGGTTATAATTCACCCCTCCACTTT.

A few counts support this clonotype. The V call is TRBV5-1, the J call TRBJ2-1; TRBD2 agrees at 7 bases. J was trimmed by 9 bases and V by 0 bases; bases with no gene match: 6. The length of the CDR3 is 14 residues. Germline-derived CDR1 and CDR2 are SGHRS and YFSETQ. The CDR3 sequence: CASSLESAGSEQFF. The CDR3 DNA reads TGCGCCAGCAGCTTGGAGTCAGCGGGGAGTGAGCAGTTCTTC.

The chain carries TRBV7-9 and TRBJ1-1; D not certain. The length of the CDR3 is 13 residues. V shed 5 bases and J shed 0 bases, with 7 bases lying between them. The V gene's germline CDR1 is SEHNR and CDR2 FQNEAQ (reference sequence). CDR3 sequence reads: CASSHPMNTEAFF. The CDR3 nucleotides read TGTGCCAGCAGCCATCCCATGAACACTGAAGCTTTCTTT.

The V call is TRBV4-2, the J call TRBJ2-4; D may be TRBD1 (7 bases). V lost 4 bases, J lost 3 bases, and 22 bases lay in between. CDR1 and CDR2 from the germline V gene are LGHNA and YNFKEQ. This CDR3 contains 18 residues. Here the CDR3 reads CASSRGAGTGAGKNIQYF. The CDR3 coding sequence is TGTGCCAGCAGCCGGGGGGCAGGCACAGGGGCAGGCAAAAACATTCAGTACTTC.

This clonotype has a handful of counts. The rearrangement links TRBV7-2 to TRBJ2-1; 8 nucleotides match TRBD2. CDR1 and CDR2 (germline): SGHTA, FQGNSA. The ends lost 8 bases at V and 9 bases at J; junction bases unmatched: 6. The CDR3 contains 12 residues. The CDR3 bases are TGTGCCAGCGGGCTGGCGGGGGGTGAGCAGTTCTTC. It codes for CASGLAGGEQFF.

This rearrangement joins TRBV4-1 to TRBJ1-5, with D unresolved. Germline V gene data show CDR1 as MGHRA and CDR2 as YSYEKL. V was clipped by 0 bases and J by 7 bases, with 13 bases between them. CDR3 size: 15 residues. The CDR3 DNA reads TGCGCCAGCAGCCAAGATAATTTGGGGAGCCAGCCCCAGCATTTT. The encoded protein is CASSQDNLGSQPQHF.

This clonotype occurred a few times. The rearrangement links TRBV7-6 to TRBJ2-1, with TRBD1 as a possible D gene (5 bases). This CDR3 spans 14 amino acids. Trimming took 1 base from V and 4 from J, leaving 8 bases between them. Germline-derived CDR1 and CDR2 are SGHVS and FNYEAQ. This CDR3 reads CASSLDHRYNEQFF. CDR3 DNA: TGTGCCAGCAGCTTAGATCACAGGTACAATGAGCAGTTCTTC.

The chain recombines TRBV5-1 with TRBJ2-7; 11 nucleotides align to TRBD1. After removal of 0 bases from V and 7 bases from J, the junction contained 6 bases not matched to a gene. CDR1 and CDR2 (germline): SGHRS, YFSETQ. The CDR3 extends over 15 amino acids. CDR3 DNA sequence: TGCGCCAGCAGCTTGGATGGACAGGGGGCTGGAGAGCAGTACTTC. Translating it yields CASSLDGQGAGEQYF.

V usage is TRBV5-6 and J usage is TRBJ2-1, with D perhaps matching TRBD1 (6 bases). The ends were cut back, 4 bases at V and 2 bases at J, with 19 bases in the middle. This CDR3 has 17 residues. Germline lookup yields CDR1 SGHDT and CDR2 YYEEEE. The CDR3 here is CASSGNLPGDTYNEQFF. As DNA, the CDR3 is TGTGCCAGCAGCGGAAACCTCCCAGGGGATACCTACAATGAGCAGTTCTTC.

The rearrangement joins TRBV12-3 or TRBV12-4 to TRBJ2-3; 11 positions match TRBD2. V trimming: 8 bases; J trimming: 14 bases; junction bases outside the gene matches: 3. This CDR3 contains 10 residues. Here the CDR3 DNA reads TGTGCCAGCCGGGGACTAGCGGCGTATTTT. Translated: CASRGLAAYF.

The chain joins TRBV20-1 to TRBJ2-7; 9 bases fit TRBD2. Trimming took 2 bases from V and 0 from J; bases not matched to a gene: 8. Germline loops: CDR1 DFQATT, CDR2 SNEGSKA (reference sequence). The CDR3 has 16 residues. This CDR3 is CSARPLAGVSSYEQYV. The CDR3 nucleotides are TGCAGTGCTAGACCCTTAGCGGGGGTTAGCTCCTACGAGCAGTACGTC.

A few counts support this clonotype. The rearrangement joins TRBV7-3 to TRBJ2-1; D is unclear. CDR1 is SGHTA, CDR2 FQGTGA, per germline. The CDR3 totals 13 residues. Trimming stripped 5 bases from V and 10 bases from J, with 15 bases between. The chain's CDR3 is CASSATNQREQFF. CDR3 nucleotide sequence: TGTGCCAGCAGCGCCACGAACCAGAGAGAGCAGTTCTTC.

The chain has TRBV7-2 and TRBJ2-3; D gene unclear. Germline loops: CDR1 SGHTA, CDR2 FQGNSA. The V end lost 5 bases, the J end lost 0 bases, and 9 bases lay between the germline ends. CDR3 length: 14 residues. CDR3 amino acids: CASSTTTSTDTQYF. The CDR3 coding sequence is TGTGCCAGCAGCACAACTACCAGCACAGATACGCAGTATTTT. Complete variable domain (other parts from reference TRBV7-2 and TRBJ2-3): GAGVSQSPSNKVTEKGKDVELRCDPISGHTALYWYRQSLGQGLEFLIYFQGNSAPDKSGLPSDRFSAERTGGSVSTLTIQRTQQEDSAVYLCASSTTTSTDTQYFGPGTRLTVL.

The rearrangement joins TRBV25-1 to TRBJ2-7; 8 nucleotides agree with TRBD1. Germline CDR1 MGHDK, CDR2 SYGVNS. V lost 3 bases, J lost 7 bases, and 8 bases stayed unmatched. This CDR3 has 14 residues. DNA for the CDR3: TGTGCCAGCAGTGATAGACAGGGGCTGGTGGAGCAGTACTTC. Encoded protein: CASSDRQGLVEQYF.

This clonotype was seen only a few times. CDR3 sequence (DNA): TGTGCCAGCAGTTTAAAGTATCCCCCAGATACGCAGTATTTT. It yields the protein CASSLKYPPDTQYF. The chain uses TRBV27 and TRBJ2-3; D call uncertain. CDR3 size: 14 residues. V dropped 2 bases and J dropped 4 bases, with 10 bases sitting between them. CDR1 MNHEY and CDR2 SMNVEV come from the germline V gene (reference sequence).

The V and J genes are TRBV11-2 and TRBJ1-2; 7 bases fit TRBD1. After removal of 1 base from V and 6 bases from J, the junction contained 5 bases not matched to a gene. The CDR3 has 14 residues. CDR1 and CDR2 from the germline V gene are SGHAT and FQNNGV. CDR3 sequence reads: CASSLVGGRHGYTF. In nucleotides, the CDR3 is TGTGCCAGCAGCTTAGTAGGGGGCAGGCATGGCTACACCTTC.

In this sample, this clonotype turned up a few times. The V gene is TRBV11-2, the J gene TRBJ2-4; 7 bases align to TRBD1. V dropped 1 base and J dropped 1; count of bases not matched to a gene: 13. Germline lookup yields CDR1 SGHAT and CDR2 FQNNGV. The CDR3 length is 19 residues. For the CDR3, the DNA is TGTGCCAGCAGCTTAGGAGGCAGGGGGACCAGGTTGGCCAAAAACATTCAGTACTTC. This sequence encodes CASSLGGRGTRLAKNIQYF.

Comment on this clonotype: Since a much larger clone is just one base distant, this may be a read error. CDR3 sequence: CASSLREDYTDTQYF. The CDR3 DNA sequence: TGCGCCAGCAGCTTGAGGGAGGATTACACAGATACGCAGTATTTT. V usage is TRBV5-1 and J usage is TRBJ2-3; tentative D call: TRBD2 (6 bases). Germline assignment: CDR1 SGHRS and CDR2 YFSETQ. This CDR3 has 15 residues. Trimming took 1 base from V and 2 from J, leaving 11 bases between them.

In this sample, this clonotype turned up many times. The V call is TRBV5-1, the J call TRBJ2-5, with D perhaps TRBD1 (6 bases). Between the trimmed V and J ends, which lost 5 bases and 5 bases, there was a span of 10 bases. CDR3 size: 12 residues. From germline, CDR1 is SGHRS and CDR2 YFSETQ. This chain's CDR3 is CASSGTLETQYF. The DNA for the CDR3 is TGCGCCAGCAGTGGGACACTTGAGACCCAGTACTTC.

In this sample, this clonotype turned up a few times. The chain carries TRBV6-2 or TRBV6-3 and TRBJ2-2, with 9 bases lining up with TRBD1. The CDR3 consists of 17 residues. Looked up from germline, CDR1 is MNHEY and CDR2 is SVGEGT. The V segment lost 5 bases and the J segment 6 bases; nucleotides outside the gene matches: 13. CDR3 region: CASSRRRTGDLSGELFF. The CDR3 DNA follows: TGTGCCAGCAGTAGGAGACGGACAGGGGATTTATCCGGGGAGCTGTTTTTT.